This T cell receptor beta chain emerged from a study of T-cell reconstitution after alpha-beta-depleted transplantation in children. Library preparation (for TCRbeta) was performed with unique molecular identifiers. TCRdb passed the PCR reads through MiXCR, listing each CDR3 protein once. The sample records a few hundred thousand distinct CDR3 sequences, approximately 9.8% being singletons. Germline assignment: CDR1 MNHNS and CDR2 SASEGT. CDR3 size: 16 residues. In its sample, this clonotype was seen a few times. A much larger clone sits a single nucleotide away, making a read error possible. The clonotype originates from a human donor who donated a stem cell graft to a child with SCID. The source material was PBMCs from the stem cell graft donor, sampled from the stem cell graft. This chain links TRBV6-1 with TRBJ1-2; no definite D call. The CDR3 sequence: CASRGIGSPTNYGYPF. The CDR3 region has the DNA TGTGCCAGCAGAGGCATCGGGTCCCCTACTAACTATGGCTACCCCTTC.